These 21 T cell receptor beta chains came from one sample sequenced in a study of blood T cell repertoires in COVID-19. Libraries were prepared by immunoSEQ multiplex PCR; TCRdb keeps only in-frame clonotypes and omits some of them. The sample gives 200,000 to 250,000 clones, around 90% of which show up once; about 3.5% is in the top ten. Source material: PBMCs or T cells enriched from blood (not recorded which). The receptors were sampled from a woman aged 25 to 39 who had been exposed to COVID-19.

This chain links TRBV24-1 with TRBJ2-5; D is undetermined. The CDR3 runs 16 residues. The germline V gene has CDR1 KGHDR and CDR2 SFDVKD. V shed 0 bases and J shed 2 bases, with 12 bases lying between them. In DNA, the CDR3 is TGTGCCACCAGTGATTTGTATTCACTCGCACAAGAGACCCAGTACTTC. This sequence encodes CATSDLYSLAQETQYF.

The chain has TRBV27 and TRBJ1-1, with D possibly TRBD1 on 6 matching bases. The CDR3 spans 16 residues. V was clipped by 1 base and J by 3 bases, with 15 bases between them. Germline assignment: CDR1 MNHEY and CDR2 SMNVEV (reference sequence). In DNA form, the CDR3 reads TGTGCCAGCAGTTTATATTCGGCAGGGGTGGACACTGAAGCTTTCTTT. Translated: CASSLYSAGVDTEAFF.

This clone was observed a single time. The chain recombines TRBV5-6 with TRBJ1-2; possibly TRBD1 for D (5 bases). The CDR3 extends over 14 amino acids. Trimming left V 5 bases short and J 3 bases short, with 14 bases between. The germline V gene encodes CDR1 SGHDT and CDR2 YYEEEE. DNA of the CDR3: TGTGCCAGCAGTGTGGGACGGGGGTACTATGGCTACACCTTC. It encodes CASSVGRGYYGYTF.

The sample holds a few counts of this clone. The chain combines TRBV5-4 with TRBJ1-3; 11 nucleotides match TRBD1. Germline V lookup: CDR1 SGHNT, CDR2 YYREEE (reference sequence). With V trimmed by 0 bases and J by 3 bases, 5 bases remained unmatched. CDR3 size: 17 residues. The CDR3 loop is CASSLDGTGGGGNTIYF. The CDR3 DNA follows: TGTGCCAGCAGCTTGGATGGGACAGGGGGTGGTGGAAACACCATATATTTT.

This clone has only one observation. The gene calls are TRBV9 and TRBJ2-1; D possibly corresponds to TRBD2 (6 bases). This CDR3 comprises 15 residues. Germline values: CDR1 SGDLS, CDR2 YYNGEE. Trimming cost V 0 bases and J 6 bases, with 13 bases left between them. The CDR3 here is CASSVAGDALNEQFF. The CDR3 DNA follows: TGTGCCAGCAGCGTAGCGGGAGACGCCCTCAATGAGCAGTTCTTC.

By share of the sample, this clone is medium-sized. The V and J genes are TRBV6-1 and TRBJ2-1, with TRBD2 as a possible D gene (6 bases). Trimming stripped 2 bases from V and 4 bases from J, with 15 bases between. The V gene's germline CDR1 is MNHNS and CDR2 SASEGT. The CDR3 totals 16 residues. This CDR3 reads CASSERAGSLYNEQFF. Written as DNA, the CDR3 is TGTGCCAGCAGTGAAAGGGCGGGATCTCTGTACAATGAGCAGTTCTTC.

This clone was seen only a few times. The rearrangement joins TRBV7-9 to TRBJ2-1; D not resolved. This CDR3 is built from 11 residues. Germline V gene sequence: CDR1 SEHNR, CDR2 FQNEAQ (reference sequence). Trimming removed 4 bases at V and 6 bases at J, with 4 bases between. CDR3: CASSSFNEQFF. CDR3 nucleotides: TGTGCCAGCAGCTCTTTCAATGAGCAGTTCTTC. The full variable domain, with the rest looked up from reference TRBV7-9 and TRBJ2-1, is DTGVSQNPRHKITKRGQNVTFRCDPISEHNRLYWYRQTLGQGPEFLTYFQNEAQLEKSRLLSDRFSAERPKGSFSTLEIQRTEQGDSAMYLCASSSFNEQFFGPGTRLTVL.

The DNA of the CDR3 is TGTGCCAGTGTGCGGGACTACCGCTCCTACAATGAGCAGTTCTTC. Its protein product is CASVRDYRSYNEQFF. The chain is built from TRBV27 and TRBJ2-1, with TRBD2 identical over 7 bases. Germline V gives CDR1 MNHEY, CDR2 SMNVEV (reference sequence). The CDR3 is made up of 15 amino acids. Trimming cost V 9 bases and J 0 bases; bases outside gene matches: 8.

The V gene is TRBV6-8, the J gene TRBJ2-3, with 12 bases aligning to TRBD2. The CDR3 spans 19 residues. Germline V lookup: CDR1 MNHGY, CDR2 SAAAGT. Trimming took 2 bases from V and 1 from J; bases not matched to a gene: 10. CDR3 bases: TGTGCCAGCAGTTACGGGCTAGCGGGAGGGCCGGCATGCACAGATACGCAGTATTTT. Protein: CASSYGLAGGPACTDTQYF.

The rearrangement uses TRBV24-1 and TRBJ1-1; 7 positions agree with TRBD1. The germline CDR1 and CDR2 sequences are KGHDR and SFDVKD. The V gene end was trimmed by 4 bases and the J gene end by 6 bases; junction bases not matched to a gene: 10. This CDR3 region has 15 residues. The CDR3 loop is CATSDPRSGTAEAFF. Here the CDR3 DNA reads TGTGCCACCAGTGACCCCCGGTCCGGGACAGCTGAAGCTTTCTTT.

The chain links TRBV5-1 to TRBJ1-1, with unresolved D. The V gene lost 1 base and the J gene lost 0 bases, with 7 bases spanning the gap. The CDR3 contains 14 residues. In germline, CDR1 is SGHRS, CDR2 YFSETQ. The CDR3 region has the DNA TGCGCCAGCAGCTTGTACCAGGTGAACACTGAAGCTTTCTTT. The encoded protein is CASSLYQVNTEAFF. The whole variable domain, remainder taken from reference TRBV5-1 and TRBJ1-1, is KAGVTQTPRYLIKTRGQQVTLSCSPISGHRSVSWYQQTPGQGLQFLFEYFSETQRNKGNFPGRFSGRQFSNSRSEMNVSTLELGDSALYLCASSLYQVNTEAFFGQGTRLTVV.

As to this clone: The sample carries other DNA sequences with the same CDR3. This chain joins TRBV20-1 and TRBJ2-1; no firm D call. The CDR3 is 11 residues long. Germline V CDR1 and CDR2: DFQATT, SNEGSKA (reference sequence). V lost 2 bases and J lost 6, with 5 bases in between. CDR3 bases: TGCAGTGCTAGACTTGTCAATGAGCAGTTCTTC. Translating gives CSARLVNEQFF.

This sequence joins TRBV7-9 and TRBJ1-4; no firm D call. Trimming left V 5 bases short and J 7 bases short, with 14 bases between. CDR1 and CDR2 from the germline V gene are SEHNR and FQNEAQ (reference sequence). This CDR3 comprises 14 residues. CDR3 residues: CASSPILESEKLFF. Written as DNA, the CDR3 is TGTGCCAGCAGCCCGATATTAGAGTCTGAAAAACTGTTTTTT.

This chain uses TRBV6-5 with TRBJ2-7; perhaps TRBD1 as D (5 bases). This CDR3 has 13 amino acids. Trimming removed 6 bases at V and 3 bases at J, with 12 bases between. CDR1 and CDR2 from the germline V gene are MNHEY and SVGAGI. The CDR3 DNA follows: TGTGCCAGCAGCCCAGGGTTGGTCTACGAGCAGTACTTC. It specifies CASSPGLVYEQYF.

The V gene is TRBV5-1, the J gene TRBJ2-1, with TRBD2 matching over 13 bases. The CDR3 runs 15 residues. The V gene end was trimmed by 2 bases and the J gene end by 7 bases; junction bases not matched to a gene: 3. Germline loops: CDR1 SGHRS, CDR2 YFSETQ. In DNA form, the CDR3 reads TGCGCCAGCAGCTTACTAGCGGGAGGGCCGAATGAGCAGTTCTTC. It specifies CASSLLAGGPNEQFF.

This clone showed up just a few times. The gene calls are TRBV14 and TRBJ1-2; D is uncertain. The V gene lost 4 bases and the J gene lost 3 bases, with 15 bases spanning the gap. This CDR3 region has 15 residues. Germline assignment: CDR1 SGHDN and CDR2 FVKESK. In DNA, the CDR3 is TGTGCCAGCAGCCTTATGACCGGGTTTGACTATGGCTACACCTTC. Protein product: CASSLMTGFDYGYTF.

The CDR3 spells CASSLQGINTEAFF. In DNA form, the CDR3 reads TGCGCCAGCAGCTTGCAGGGAATCAACACTGAAGCTTTCTTT. The rearrangement uses TRBV5-1 and TRBJ1-1; TRBD1 is a possible D gene (5 bases). The CDR3 loop spans 14 amino acids. V was trimmed by 1 base and J by 2 bases, leaving 9 bases between them. The germline CDR1 and CDR2 sequences are SGHRS and YFSETQ.

The chain is built from TRBV6-5 and TRBJ2-7, with a weak D call TRBD2 (5 bases). The germline gives CDR1 MNHEY, CDR2 SVGAGI. Trimming left V 2 bases short and J 5 bases short, with 13 bases between. CDR3 size: 14 residues. CDR3 sequence: CASSYGRRVHEQYF. CDR3 DNA: TGTGCCAGCAGTTACGGGAGACGGGTACACGAGCAGTACTTC.

The J gene is TRBJ1-2, the V gene TRBV7-9, with 11 nucleotides matching TRBD1. Trimming removed 6 bases from V and 3 bases from J; junction bases left unmatched: 9. CDR1 and CDR2 from the germline V gene are SEHNR and FQNEAQ (reference sequence). This CDR3 contains 16 residues. CDR3 nucleotide sequence: TGTGCCAGCAGGACCAGGACAGGGGGCGCGGACTATGGCTACACCTTC. This sequence encodes CASRTRTGGADYGYTF.

About this clone itself: Other DNA sequences in this specimen translate into the identical CDR3. The V and J genes are TRBV27 and TRBJ1-1; maybe TRBD1 (5 bases). Germline V gives CDR1 MNHEY, CDR2 SMNVEV (reference sequence). The CDR3 covers 13 residues. V dropped 6 bases and J dropped 1 base, with 9 bases sitting between them. This chain's CDR3 is CASSLTGNTEAFF. In DNA, the CDR3 is TGTGCCAGCAGCTTAACAGGGAACACTGAAGCTTTCTTT.

The chain combines TRBV9 with TRBJ2-5; D not resolved. CDR1 and CDR2 (germline): SGDLS, YYNGEE. The V gene lost 0 bases and the J gene lost 5 bases, with 5 bases spanning the gap. There are 12 residues in the CDR3. The CDR3 region has the DNA TGTGCCAGCAGCGTAGACGCGGAGACCCAGTACTTC. Amino acids: CASSVDAETQYF.